This T cell receptor beta chain was identified during a study of response to subunit inactivated influenza vaccine. Via MiXCR, TCRdb re-called the RT-PCR reads, giving one row per CDR3 protein. The table has 150,000 or so distinct CDR3 sequences, about 11% seen once. The CDR3 contains 14 residues. The germline V gene encodes CDR1 DFQATT and CDR2 SNEGSKA (reference sequence). The V gene lost 2 bases and the J gene lost 1 base, with 11 bases spanning the gap. The chain recombines TRBV20-1 with TRBJ1-1; D possibly corresponds to TRBD1 (6 bases). The receptor's source is a man between 50 and 69 years old who received an inactivated influenza vaccine. This specimen was CD8+ T cells sorted from PBMCs, taken roughly 24 months after vaccination. The CDR3 sequence: CSARTDRRNTEAFF. CDR3 DNA: TGCAGTGCTAGAACCGACAGGAGGAACACTGAAGCTTTCTTT.